This paragraph covers one TCR beta chain sequence. The entry originates in a study of blood T cell repertoires in COVID-19. At the level of the study: Acute-phase and convalescent COVID-19 samples originated in the United States, Italy and Spain.

Methods used by the authors: Reference gene primer amplification in the assay estimated nucleated cell counts. Produced via immunoSEQ multiplex PCR; TCRdb's table is partial and in-frame only. Clone size and the V and J calls come from that table; the DNA yielded D and trimming. This table has some 220,000 clones, 84% appearing once. The origin of this receptor is a man aged 50-59 years with acute or convalescent COVID-19. The sequenced sample was peripheral blood.

CDR3 amino acids: CASRPGQGFGELFF. The CDR3 nucleotides read TGTGCCAGTAGACCGGGACAGGGTTTCGGGGAGCTGTTTTTT. The V call is TRBV19, the J call TRBJ2-2; 9 bases are a match to TRBD1. Germline CDR1 and CDR2: LNHDA and SQIVND (reference sequence). J was trimmed by 7 bases and V by 6 bases; bases with no gene match: 6. CDR3 length: 14 amino acids.